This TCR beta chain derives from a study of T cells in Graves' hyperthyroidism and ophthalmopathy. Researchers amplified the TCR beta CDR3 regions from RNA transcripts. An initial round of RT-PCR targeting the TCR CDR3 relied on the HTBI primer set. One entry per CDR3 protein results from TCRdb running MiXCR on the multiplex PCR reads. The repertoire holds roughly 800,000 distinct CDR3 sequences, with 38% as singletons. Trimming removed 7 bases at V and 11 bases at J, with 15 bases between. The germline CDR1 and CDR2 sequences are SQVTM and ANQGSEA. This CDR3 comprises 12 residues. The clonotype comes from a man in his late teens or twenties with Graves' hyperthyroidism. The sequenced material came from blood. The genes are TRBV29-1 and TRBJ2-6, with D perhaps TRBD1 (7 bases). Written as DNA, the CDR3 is TGCAGCGGCGGGACAGCCAGCGACGTCCTGACTTTC. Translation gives CSGGTASDVLTF.